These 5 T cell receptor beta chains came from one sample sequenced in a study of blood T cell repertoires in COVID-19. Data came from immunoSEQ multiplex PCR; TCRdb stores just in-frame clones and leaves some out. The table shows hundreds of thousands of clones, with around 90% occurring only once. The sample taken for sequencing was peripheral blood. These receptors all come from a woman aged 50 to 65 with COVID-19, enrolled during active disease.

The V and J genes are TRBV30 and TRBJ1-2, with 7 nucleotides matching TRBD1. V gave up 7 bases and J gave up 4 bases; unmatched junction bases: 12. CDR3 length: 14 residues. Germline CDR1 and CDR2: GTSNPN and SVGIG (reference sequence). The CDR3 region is CALYDRERIYGYTF. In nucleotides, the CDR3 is TGTGCCTTGTACGACAGGGAACGAATCTATGGCTACACCTTC.

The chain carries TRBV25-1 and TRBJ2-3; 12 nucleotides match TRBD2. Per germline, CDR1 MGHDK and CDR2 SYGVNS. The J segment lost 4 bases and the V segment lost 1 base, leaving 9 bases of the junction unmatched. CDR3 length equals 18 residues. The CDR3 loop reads CASSESLAGGPLADTQYF. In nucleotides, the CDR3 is TGTGCCAGCAGTGAATCGCTAGCGGGGGGGCCGTTGGCAGATACGCAGTATTTT. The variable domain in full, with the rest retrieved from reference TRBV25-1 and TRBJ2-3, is EADIYQTPRYLVIGTGKKITLECSQTMGHDKMYWYQQDPGMELHLIHYSYGVNSTEKGDLSSESTVSRIRTEHFPLTLESARPSHTSQYLCASSESLAGGPLADTQYFGPGTRLTVL.

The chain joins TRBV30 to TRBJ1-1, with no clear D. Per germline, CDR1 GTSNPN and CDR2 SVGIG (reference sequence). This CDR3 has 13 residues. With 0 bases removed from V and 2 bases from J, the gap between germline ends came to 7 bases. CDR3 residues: CAWSVAPNTEAFF. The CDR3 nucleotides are TGTGCCTGGAGTGTAGCACCCAACACTGAAGCTTTCTTT.

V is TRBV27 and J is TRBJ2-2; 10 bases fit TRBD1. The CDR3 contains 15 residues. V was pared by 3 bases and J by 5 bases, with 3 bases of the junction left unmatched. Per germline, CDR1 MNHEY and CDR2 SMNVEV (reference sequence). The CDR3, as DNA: TGTGCCAGCAGTTTTGGGACAGGGGAAACCGGGGAGCTGTTTTTT. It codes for CASSFGTGETGELFF.

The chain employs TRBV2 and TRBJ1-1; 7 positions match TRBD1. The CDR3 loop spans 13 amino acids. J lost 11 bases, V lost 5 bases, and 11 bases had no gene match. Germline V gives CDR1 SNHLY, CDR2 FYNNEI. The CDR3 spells CASSRLGTATAFF. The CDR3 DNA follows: TGTGCCAGCAGTCGTTTGGGGACAGCGACGGCTTTCTTT.